This T cell receptor (beta chain) was identified in a study of regulatory T cells in long-lasting Graves disease. The germline gives CDR1 SEHNR, CDR2 FQNEAQ (reference sequence). The CDR3 is 13 residues long. Trimming shortened V by 3 bases and J by 3 bases, and 6 bases separated the two germline ends. HTBI primers from iRepertoire and Arm-PCR of CDR3 regions yielded the TCR beta libraries. MiXCR, run by TCRdb on the multiplex PCR reads, gives a single entry per CDR3 protein. The sample lists approximately 400,000 distinct CDR3 sequences; 23% were seen once. As to time point: persistent/refractory GD, antithyroid drugs over 5 years with positive TRAb. RNA extracted from PBMCs served as the sequencing template.

The chain has TRBV7-9 and TRBJ1-5; D not resolved. The sample consisted of peripheral blood mononuclear cells (PBMCs), taken when the disease was refractory, from a patient treated with antithyroid drugs. This clonotype was sampled from a female donor with Graves disease. CDR3 sequence reads: CASSFDYNQPQHF. CDR3 DNA sequence: TGTGCCAGCAGCTTCGACTACAATCAGCCCCAGCATTTT.